Below, 21 T cell receptor beta chains from the same sample are listed, as sequenced in a study of blood T cells in healthy people across ages. A J-beta primer mix and a sample-barcoded 5' primer were used in a second PCR of about 7 to 12 cycles. TCRdb reprocessed the 5' RACE reads with MiXCR, giving one entry per CDR3 protein. The sample lists hundreds of thousands of distinct CDR3 sequences; 25% to 35% were seen once. Specimen: blood. These receptors were taken from a woman older than 75 in good health.

The chain joins TRBV12-3 or TRBV12-4 to TRBJ1-2; D gene uncertain. The CDR3 covers 15 residues. V was trimmed by 5 bases and J by 4 bases, leaving 17 bases between them. The CDR3, as DNA: TGTGCCAGCAGTCTCGAGTCCTCTAAGTCCTATGGCTACACCTTC. It codes for CASSLESSKSYGYTF.

A few counts support this clonotype. In DNA form, the CDR3 reads TGTGCCAGCTCACCAAGCCAGAACACTGAAGCTTTCTTT. Translating it yields CASSPSQNTEAFF. The chain has TRBV18 and TRBJ1-1; no clear D. The CDR3 loop spans 13 amino acids. The V end was cut by 2 bases, the J end by 1 base, with 5 bases between. The germline V gene has CDR1 KGHSH and CDR2 LQKENI.

In nucleotides, the CDR3 is TGTGCCAGCAGCCCAACCGGGGTAAAAGAGACCCAGTACTTC. As protein: CASSPTGVKETQYF. The V and J genes are TRBV7-3 and TRBJ2-5; perhaps TRBD2 as D (5 bases). V lost 5 bases and J 3 bases, leaving 13 bases between the germline ends. Germline V gene sequence: CDR1 SGHTA, CDR2 FQGTGA. The CDR3 consists of 14 residues.

This clonotype was seen only a few times. A junction boundary mismatches the germline segment, possibly from a read error. The rearrangement uses TRBV7-3 and TRBJ2-2, with 7 positions matching TRBD1. CDR3 length: 16 amino acids. The germline V gene encodes CDR1 SGHTA and CDR2 FQGTGA. The CDR3 DNA sequence: TGTGCCAGCAGCCTAACCGGGACAGAGAACACCGGGGAGCTGTTTTTT. Its translation: CASSLTGTENTGELFF. Full variable domain (missing parts from reference TRBV7-3 and TRBJ2-2): GAGVSQTPSNKVTEKGKYVELRCDPISGHTALYWYRQSLGQGPEFLIYFQGTGAADDSGLPNDRFFAVRPEGSVSTLKIQRTERGDSAVYLCASSLTGTENTGELFFGEGSRLTVL.

Turning to this clonotype: A much bigger clone sits one base away, suggesting this may be a read error. Here the CDR3 reads CASSMSGSSDTQYF. The CDR3 DNA reads as TGTGCCAGCAGTATGTCAGGGAGCTCAGATACGCAGTATTTT. V and J are TRBV28 and TRBJ2-3; D is possibly TRBD1 or TRBD2 (5 bases each). This CDR3 comprises 14 residues. Germline lookup yields CDR1 MDHEN and CDR2 SYDVKM. V was shortened by 5 bases and J by 4 bases, with 13 bases between the two germline ends.

V and J are TRBV20-1 and TRBJ1-5; 10 bases map to TRBD1. With 6 bases clipped from V and 6 bases from J, the junction kept 5 bases outside the gene matches. This CDR3 has 13 amino acids. Germline loops: CDR1 DFQATT, CDR2 SNEGSKA (reference sequence). The DNA for the CDR3 is TGCAGTGCCCAGGACAGGGGGACTCAGCCCCAGCATTTT. This codes for CSAQDRGTQPQHF.

This clonotype was picked up many times. A much bigger clone sits one base away, suggesting this may be a read error. The chain uses TRBV7-2 and TRBJ2-5; TRBD2 matches 7 bases. There are 15 residues in the CDR3. CDR1 is SGHTA and CDR2 is FQGNSA in the germline V gene. V dropped 5 bases and J dropped 5; count of bases not matched to a gene: 11. CDR3 loop: CASSPCSGRVETQYF. The CDR3 DNA reads as TGTGCCAGCAGCCCATGTTCGGGGAGGGTTGAGACCCAGTACTTC.

In its sample, this clonotype was seen a few times. This could be a read error, since a much larger clone is one nucleotide away. This chain uses TRBV7-8 with TRBJ2-7; 10 nucleotides line up with TRBD1. The V gene's germline CDR1 is SGHVS and CDR2 FQNEAQ. The CDR3 has 19 amino acids. The ends lost 4 bases at V and 4 bases at J; junction bases unmatched: 19. CDR3 bases: TGTGCCAGCAGCTCAAGTGGGGCCGGGACAGGGGTTAAAAGATACGAGCAGTACTTC. Encoded protein: CASSSSGAGTGVKRYEQYF.

This chain connects TRBV12-3 or TRBV12-4 to TRBJ1-5, with 9 bases identical to TRBD1. The CDR3 spans 17 residues. Trimming cost V 4 bases and J 7 bases; bases outside gene matches: 14. For the CDR3, the DNA is TGTGCCAGCAGTTCTACTCGTGGGACAGGGCTGGGGCAGCCCCAGCATTTT. This translates into CASSSTRGTGLGQPQHF.

The genes are TRBV5-1 and TRBJ2-7, with D perhaps matching TRBD1 (6 bases). Germline V gene data show CDR1 as SGHRS and CDR2 as YFSETQ. The CDR3 sequence is 15 residues long. The ends were cut back, 4 bases at V and 4 bases at J, with 18 bases in the middle. For the CDR3, the DNA is TGCGCCAGCAGCATAGGACCGGGACAAAAATACGAGCAGTACTTC. Translation gives CASSIGPGQKYEQYF.

This clonotype was counted many times. This sequence joins TRBV7-2 and TRBJ2-5, with 10 bases matching TRBD2. Trimming cost V 2 bases and J 4 bases; bases outside gene matches: 4. CDR3 length: 15 residues. CDR1 and CDR2 (germline): SGHTA, FQGNSA. This CDR3 reads CASSLKRGGVETQYF. The DNA of the CDR3 is TGTGCCAGCAGCTTAAAGCGGGGGGGCGTAGAGACCCAGTACTTC.

With regard to this clonotype: This may arise from a read error, as a much more abundant clone is one base away. The chain combines TRBV10-3 with TRBJ1-2, with D unresolved. In germline, CDR1 is ENHRY, CDR2 SYGVKD. Trimming cost V 6 bases and J 6 bases, with 14 bases left between them. The CDR3 is 13 amino acids. For the CDR3, the DNA is TGTGCCATCAGCCTCGACGGTGACCATGGCTACACCTTC. This translates into CAISLDGDHGYTF.

As to this clonotype: A read error may explain this, as a much larger clone is one base away. The genes are TRBV24-1 and TRBJ2-1, with 9 nucleotides matching TRBD2. This CDR3 is built from 16 residues. V was pared by 5 bases and J by 3 bases, with 7 bases of the junction left unmatched. Germline lookup yields CDR1 KGHDR and CDR2 SFDVKD. The CDR3 protein is CATSGPRGGDYNEQFF. Written as DNA, the CDR3 is TGTGCCACCAGTGGCCCGCGGGGGGGGGACTACAATGAGCAGTTCTTC.

This clonotype was picked up one time. Since a much larger clone is just one base distant, this may be a read error. The chain uses TRBV13 and TRBJ2-7; 8 nucleotides line up with TRBD1. J lost 1 base, V lost 0 bases, and 8 bases had no gene match. The CDR3 extends over 17 amino acids. The germline gives CDR1 PRHDT, CDR2 FYEKMQ (reference sequence). CDR3 in DNA: TGTGCCAGCAGCTTAGGCCCGGCGGGACAGGCGTCCTACGAGCAGTACTTC. Amino acids: CASSLGPAGQASYEQYF.

At least ten counts were recorded for this clonotype. This may be a read error: a much more frequent sequence differs by one nucleotide. The CDR3 DNA sequence: TGTGCCAGCAGCCGGTACAATGAGCAGTTCTTC. It translates to CASSRYNEQFF. The chain uses TRBV7-2 and TRBJ2-1; D is unclear. The germline V gene has CDR1 SGHTA and CDR2 FQGNSA. The CDR3 has 11 amino acids. Trimming removed 5 bases at V and 4 bases at J, with 3 bases between. Together with reference TRBV7-2 and TRBJ2-1, the CDR3 gives the full variable domain: GAGVSQSPSNKVTEKGKDVELRCDPISGHTALYWYRQSLGQGLEFLIYFQGNSAPDKSGLPSDRFSAERTGGSVSTLTIQRTQQEDSAVYLCASSRYNEQFFGPGTRLTVL.

This clonotype has more than one count but fewer than ten. This may arise from a read error, as a much more abundant clone is one base away. The V gene is TRBV28, the J gene TRBJ2-5, with 9 bases that match TRBD1. The DNA matches TRBJ2-1 better at its end, which makes the J call doubtful. This CDR3 spans 15 amino acids. The germline CDR1 and CDR2 sequences are MDHEN and SYDVKM. This CDR3 reads CASSKDRGYQETQFF. In DNA form, the CDR3 reads TGTGCCAGCAGCAAGGACAGGGGTTACCAAGAGACCCAGTTCTTC.

The rearrangement links TRBV10-3 to TRBJ2-4; perhaps TRBD2 as D (5 bases). The better agreement between TRBJ2-5 and the DNA end casts doubt on the J call. The germline CDR1 and CDR2 sequences are ENHRY and SYGVKD. This CDR3 is built from 13 residues. The CDR3: CAISDLEAETQYF. In DNA, the CDR3 is TGTGCCATCAGTGACCTGGAGGCAGAGACCCAGTACTTC.

The table lists this clonotype with a few counts. V and J are TRBV30 and TRBJ2-7, with D maybe TRBD1 (6 bases). CDR3 size: 15 residues. The V end lost 2 bases, the J end lost 2 bases, and 16 bases lay between the germline ends. Germline CDR1 and CDR2: GTSNPN and SVGIG (reference sequence). The CDR3 DNA reads TGTGCCTGGAGTTTAAGGGGGACGGGGACCTACGAGCAGTACTTC. Amino acids: CAWSLRGTGTYEQYF.

Regarding this clonotype: Since a much larger clone is just one base distant, this may be a read error. The J gene is TRBJ2-5, the V gene TRBV12-3 or TRBV12-4; tentatively, D is TRBD1 (5 bases). The closer fit of TRBJ2-1 to the DNA end suggests the J call may be wrong. The CDR3 has 15 amino acids. As DNA, the CDR3 is TGTGCCAGCAGTTTAAGCCCAGGACACCAAGAGACCCAGTTCTTC. This translates into CASSLSPGHQETQFF.

The sample holds a few counts of this clonotype. The rearrangement uses TRBV11-2 and TRBJ2-3; D gene ambiguous. This CDR3 is built from 15 residues. Trimming took 2 bases from V and 3 from J, leaving 12 bases between them. Per the germline V gene, CDR1 is SGHAT and CDR2 is FQNNGV. Written as DNA, the CDR3 is TGTGCCAGCAGCTTATCCTGGGCCCAGACAGATACGCAGTATTTT. Protein product: CASSLSWAQTDTQYF.

At least ten counts were recorded for this clonotype. This chain uses TRBV9 with TRBJ2-1; 7 bases map to TRBD1. The V segment lost 4 bases and the J segment 9 bases; nucleotides outside the gene matches: 7. The CDR3 loop spans 13 amino acids. Per the germline V gene, CDR1 is SGDLS and CDR2 is YYNGEE. The chain's CDR3 is CASSLQGLAEQFF. In DNA form, the CDR3 reads TGTGCCAGCAGCCTACAGGGGTTGGCTGAGCAGTTCTTC.